Shown below are 32 T cell receptor beta chains from a single sample sequenced in a study of shared clonotypes between healthy human individuals. Data came from immunoSEQ multiplex PCR; TCRdb stores just in-frame clones and leaves some out. The repertoire has millions of clones, 90% to 95% of them found once; the top ten carry 1.5% to 2%. Naive CD8 cells, CD45RO-negative and positively selected for CCR7, excluded terminally differentiated effector memory CD45RA+ cells. Sample: naive CD8+ T cells from PBMCs. Receptor source: a man between 18 and 35 years old in good health. Some clones in this sample may be carry-over from other donors' samples.

This chain links TRBV18 with TRBJ1-1, with D perhaps matching TRBD1 (6 bases). Per the germline V gene, CDR1 is KGHSH and CDR2 is LQKENI. Trimming pared 5 bases from V and 6 bases from J, leaving 16 bases between. This CDR3 region has 14 residues. CDR3 DNA sequence: TGTGCCAGCTCAGCCAACAGGGTTAACGCTGAAGCTTTCTTT. It codes for CASSANRVNAEAFF. Using reference TRBV18 and TRBJ1-1 for the parts outside the CDR3, the full variable domain is NAGVMQNPRHLVRRRGQEARLRCSPMKGHSHVYWYRQLPEEGLKFMVYLQKENIIDESGMPKERFSAEFPKEGPSILRIQQVVRGDSAAYFCASSANRVNAEAFFGQGTRLTVV.

This clone was observed once. This chain links TRBV27 with TRBJ2-7, with D hard to call. This CDR3 contains 13 residues. With 8 bases removed from V and 4 bases from J, the gap between germline ends came to 15 bases. The germline gives CDR1 MNHEY, CDR2 SMNVEV (reference sequence). DNA of the CDR3: TGTGCCAGCGGCCCATTAGTGCCTTACGAGCAGTACTTC. Translated, it gives CASGPLVPYEQYF.

The rearrangement links TRBV5-3 to TRBJ2-3, with 13 bases matching TRBD2. TRBV5-3 is identified as an open reading frame with a role that is uncertain. V gave up 4 bases and J gave up 4 bases; unmatched junction bases: 12. The CDR3 runs 18 residues. Here the CDR3 DNA reads TGTGCCAGAAGCACGGGACCGACTAGCGGGAGGTACTCAGATACGCAGTATTTT. Amino acid sequence: CARSTGPTSGRYSDTQYF.

This rearrangement joins TRBV5-6 to TRBJ1-5; D unclear. CDR3 length equals 13 residues. CDR1 and CDR2 from the germline V gene are SGHDT and YYEEEE. V gave up 3 bases and J gave up 4 bases, with 8 bases separating them. The CDR3 loop reads CASSSRGNQPQHF. CDR3 bases: TGTGCCAGCAGCTCGCGGGGAAATCAGCCCCAGCATTTT.

The chain is built from TRBV4-2 and TRBJ2-6; no reliable D call. The CDR3 has 16 residues. Germline V gene data show CDR1 as LGHNA and CDR2 as YNFKEQ. Between the trimmed V and J ends, which lost 0 bases and 0 bases, there was a span of 6 bases. CDR3 sequence: CASSQDLRSGANVLTF. CDR3 DNA sequence: TGTGCCAGCAGCCAAGATCTGCGCTCTGGGGCCAACGTCCTGACTTTC.

This chain uses TRBV4-1 with TRBJ2-5; no definite D call. The CDR3 is 12 amino acids. V was cut by 3 bases and J by 5 bases, with 7 bases left in between. Germline CDR1 is MGHRA and CDR2 is YSYEKL. The CDR3 here is CASSQREETQYF. The CDR3 DNA reads TGCGCCAGCAGCCAGAGAGAGGAGACCCAGTACTTC.

The chain combines TRBV6-5 with TRBJ2-1, with 11 bases aligning to TRBD2. This CDR3 is built from 15 residues. The germline CDR1 and CDR2 sequences are MNHEY and SVGAGI. V lost 2 bases and J lost 7; bases outside the gene matches: 4. The CDR3, as DNA: TGTGCCAGCAGTTACCTAGCGGGAGGATTTAATGAGCAGTTCTTC. Translation: CASSYLAGGFNEQFF.

This chain links TRBV30 with TRBJ2-7, with a tentative D call TRBD2 (7 bases). Germline V gives CDR1 GTSNPN, CDR2 SVGIG (reference sequence). V shed 0 bases and J shed 5 bases, with 17 bases lying between them. The CDR3 sequence is 15 residues long. This CDR3 reads CAWSVGGRLIDEQYF. DNA of the CDR3: TGTGCCTGGAGTGTCGGGGGGCGCTTGATCGACGAGCAGTACTTC. The whole variable domain, filled in from reference TRBV30 and TRBJ2-7, reads SQTIHQWPATLVQPVGSPLSLECTVEGTSNPNLYWYRQAAGRGLQLLFYSVGIGQISSEVPQNLSASRPQDRQFILSSKKLLLSDSGFYLCAWSVGGRLIDEQYFGPGTRLTVT.

V is TRBV19 and J is TRBJ2-4; 7 bases align to TRBD1. There are 15 residues in the CDR3. V shed 6 bases, J shed 7 bases, and the junction held 12 bases outside the gene matches. Germline V CDR1 and CDR2: LNHDA, SQIVND (reference sequence). This CDR3 reads CASSPGQPHVNIQYF. CDR3 DNA: TGTGCCAGTAGCCCGGGACAGCCTCACGTGAACATTCAGTACTTC.

The CDR3, as DNA: TGTGCCAGCAGTTTAGGACTCCCCGGCGAGCAGTACTTC. This translates into CASSLGLPGEQYF. V gene TRBV27 combines with J gene TRBJ2-7; perhaps TRBD2 as D (5 bases). Germline-derived CDR1 and CDR2 are MNHEY and SMNVEV (reference sequence). The V and J ends lost 2 bases and 6 bases respectively, with 11 bases between them. CDR3 length: 13 amino acids.

This clone was detected only once. J is TRBJ2-7 and V is TRBV5-5; TRBD1 agrees at 8 bases. Germline assignment: CDR1 SGHKS and CDR2 YYEKEE (reference sequence). Trimming removed 4 bases from V and 7 bases from J; junction bases left unmatched: 13. The CDR3 consists of 15 residues. The CDR3 sequence: CASSVSRGPAGEQYF. The CDR3 DNA sequence: TGTGCCAGCAGCGTGTCCAGGGGGCCCGCAGGGGAGCAGTACTTC.

CDR3 loop: CATPLGPGCSGANVLTF. The CDR3 DNA is TGTGCCACCCCACTTGGGCCTGGATGCTCTGGGGCCAACGTCCTGACTTTC. This sequence joins TRBV21-1 and TRBJ2-6; TRBD1, the table's D call, was not compared with the DNA. TRBV21-1 is flagged as a pseudogene. The CDR3 has 17 residues.

The chain couples TRBV18 to TRBJ2-3, with TRBD2 matching over 7 bases. Unmatched junction bases numbered 6, after V lost 0 bases and J lost 0 bases. The CDR3 runs to 17 residues. Germline V gene lookup returns CDR1 KGHSH and CDR2 LQKENI. Here the CDR3 DNA reads TGTGCCAGCTCACCACCGGCTAGCGGCATTAGCACAGATACGCAGTATTTT. As protein: CASSPPASGISTDTQYF.

With respect to this clone: Other DNA sequences in this specimen translate into the identical CDR3. This chain links TRBV29-1 with TRBJ2-7, with TRBD2 matching 7 bases. With V trimmed by 4 bases and J by 3 bases, 6 bases remained unmatched. Germline CDR1 SQVTM, CDR2 ANQGSEA. The CDR3 is made up of 13 amino acids. CDR3 sequence: CSVVGGESYEQYF. CDR3 DNA sequence: TGCAGCGTTGTGGGGGGGGAGAGCTACGAGCAGTACTTC.

Concerning this clone itself: At the DNA level, this CDR3 is encoded by other sequences in the same sample as well. The V and J genes are TRBV27 and TRBJ1-3; D unclear. Germline loops: CDR1 MNHEY, CDR2 SMNVEV (reference sequence). Between the trimmed V and J ends, which lost 4 bases and 0 bases, there was a span of 4 bases. The CDR3 loop spans 13 amino acids. The DNA of the CDR3 is TGTGCCAGCAGTTCATTCTCTGGAAACACCATATATTTT. It translates to CASSSFSGNTIYF.

This clone has only one observation. The sample contains more than one DNA sequence encoding this CDR3. V usage is TRBV18 and J usage is TRBJ1-1; tentative D call: TRBD1 (5 bases). Trimming pared 2 bases from V and 8 bases from J, leaving 9 bases between. The CDR3 loop spans 12 amino acids. The germline CDR1 and CDR2 sequences are KGHSH and LQKENI. The CDR3 DNA sequence: TGTGCCAGCTCACCAGGGACGGTAGAAGCTTTCTTT. This sequence encodes CASSPGTVEAFF. The whole variable domain, filled in from reference TRBV18 and TRBJ1-1, reads NAGVMQNPRHLVRRRGQEARLRCSPMKGHSHVYWYRQLPEEGLKFMVYLQKENIIDESGMPKERFSAEFPKEGPSILRIQQVVRGDSAAYFCASSPGTVEAFFGQGTRLTVV.

Regarding this clone: Additional DNA sequences in this sample encode the identical CDR3. The V gene is TRBV30, the J gene TRBJ2-7, with 9 bases lining up with TRBD2. The V segment lost 0 bases and the J segment 4 bases; nucleotides outside the gene matches: 1. Germline V gene data show CDR1 as GTSNPN and CDR2 as SVGIG (reference sequence). This CDR3 has 13 amino acids. In DNA form, the CDR3 reads TGTGCCTGGAGTGTTGCGGGAGGGTACGAGCAGTACTTC. Translated, it gives CAWSVAGGYEQYF.

The chain employs TRBV15 and TRBJ2-7, with a weak D call TRBD1 (5 bases). Trimming pared 2 bases from V and 2 bases from J, leaving 19 bases between. This CDR3 is 17 amino acids long. Germline CDR1 LNHNV, CDR2 YYDKDF (reference sequence). CDR3 nucleotide sequence: TGTGCCACCAGCAGAAACCGAGCAGGGAAGTTCCCCTACGAGCAGTACTTC. It specifies CATSRNRAGKFPYEQYF.

The count of this clone is one. The chain is built from TRBV10-1 and TRBJ2-7; 8 bases are shared with TRBD1. Germline CDR1 WNHNN, CDR2 SYGVQD (reference sequence). This CDR3 has 13 amino acids. The junction had 5 bases not matched to a gene; V was cut back by 5 bases and J by 5 bases. The CDR3 here is CASSKTGENEQYF. In nucleotides, the CDR3 is TGCGCCAGCAGTAAGACAGGGGAGAACGAGCAGTACTTC.

The chain's CDR3 is CASSFIGTRGISSSYNEQFF. In nucleotides, the CDR3 is TGTGCCAGCAGTTTCATCGGGACTAGGGGTATCTCAAGCTCCTACAATGAGCAGTTCTTC. The J gene is TRBJ2-1, the V gene TRBV28; 8 positions agree with TRBD2. CDR3 size: 20 residues. CDR1 is MDHEN, CDR2 SYDVKM, per germline. The J segment lost 0 bases and the V segment lost 3 bases, leaving 16 bases of the junction unmatched.

The V call is TRBV11-2, the J call TRBJ1-1; TRBD1 is a possible D gene (5 bases). V lost 1 base, J lost 10 bases, and 16 bases lay in between. Per germline, CDR1 SGHAT and CDR2 FQNNGV. The CDR3 consists of 14 residues. The CDR3 protein is CASSLGAAPGSAFF. CDR3 coding DNA: TGTGCCAGCAGCTTAGGTGCGGCTCCAGGGTCAGCTTTCTTT.

V gene TRBV15 combines with J gene TRBJ2-5; maybe TRBD2 (6 bases). Deletions cut 0 bases from V and 2 bases from J, with 22 bases between. The CDR3 sequence is 19 residues long. Germline V gene lookup returns CDR1 LNHNV and CDR2 YYDKDF (reference sequence). The CDR3 coding sequence is TGTGCCACCAGCAGAGATCATCCGGCTAGCGAAGAATATCAAGAGACCCAGTACTTC. This codes for CATSRDHPASEEYQETQYF.

This clone was detected once. The genes are TRBV7-9 and TRBJ2-5, with no clear D. The V gene lost 4 bases and the J gene lost 4 bases, with 10 bases spanning the gap. CDR3 length equals 13 residues. Germline V lookup: CDR1 SEHNR, CDR2 FQNEAQ (reference sequence). The CDR3 bases are TGTGCCAGCAGCTACCTCCTAGGAGAGACCCAGTACTTC. Translated: CASSYLLGETQYF.

V usage is TRBV7-6 and J usage is TRBJ2-1; D is ambiguous. CDR3 length: 12 amino acids. The germline V gene has CDR1 SGHVS and CDR2 FNYEAQ. Trimming shortened V by 2 bases and J by 8 bases, and 7 bases separated the two germline ends. This chain's CDR3 is CASSLIGDEQFF. CDR3 bases: TGTGCCAGCAGCTTAATTGGTGATGAGCAGTTCTTC.

The rearrangement uses TRBV30 and TRBJ1-1; D not certain. This CDR3 has 14 amino acids. The V and J ends lost 0 bases and 0 bases respectively, with 8 bases between them. Per the germline V gene, CDR1 is GTSNPN and CDR2 is SVGIG (reference sequence). The CDR3 sequence is CAWSVMGMNTEAFF. The CDR3, as DNA: TGTGCCTGGAGTGTAATGGGGATGAACACTGAAGCTTTCTTT.

V is TRBV27 and J is TRBJ1-1; D not certain. The germline V gene has CDR1 MNHEY and CDR2 SMNVEV (reference sequence). Trimming cost V 6 bases and J 6 bases, with 17 bases left between them. There are 14 residues in the CDR3. CDR3 nucleotides: TGTGCCAGCAGCCCGGGTCTTTCTTCGGCTGAAGCTTTCTTT. Its translation is CASSPGLSSAEAFF.

V gene TRBV7-9 combines with J gene TRBJ2-1, with 8 bases matching TRBD2. Per germline, CDR1 SEHNR and CDR2 FQNEAQ (reference sequence). The V and J ends lost 5 bases and 8 bases, in that order; junction bases with no gene match: 11. The CDR3 contains 15 residues. The CDR3 region is CASSPYGSGRYEQFF. CDR3 sequence (DNA): TGTGCCAGCAGCCCCTATGGGAGCGGGAGATATGAGCAGTTCTTC.

Of note for this clone: A much larger clone differs from this one at a single base, so this may be a read error. This specimen includes other DNA sequences encoding the same CDR3. The rearrangement links TRBV7-9 to TRBJ2-1; D is undetermined. Germline V lookup: CDR1 SEHNR, CDR2 FQNEAQ (reference sequence). CDR3 length: 12 residues. V dropped 3 bases and J dropped 5 bases, with 5 bases sitting between them. The CDR3 nucleotides read TGTGCCAGCAGCTTGGGGAACAATGAGCAGTTCTTC. This sequence encodes CASSLGNNEQFF.

J is TRBJ2-1 and V is TRBV6-5; D gene uncertain. The CDR3 runs 13 residues. Trimming pared 6 bases from V and 4 bases from J, leaving 10 bases between. The V gene's germline CDR1 is MNHEY and CDR2 SVGAGI. DNA of the CDR3: TGTGCCAGCAGCTCCGGACGGTACAATGAGCAGTTCTTC. Encoded protein: CASSSGRYNEQFF.

The V and J genes are TRBV10-2 and TRBJ2-7, with TRBD2 matching 14 bases. This CDR3 region has 15 residues. CDR1 WSHSY and CDR2 SAAADI come from the germline V gene. V dropped 8 bases and J dropped 7; count of bases not matched to a gene: 10. The chain's CDR3 is CASRAGLAGVGEQYF. For the CDR3, the DNA is TGCGCCAGCCGAGCGGGACTAGCGGGAGTTGGGGAGCAGTACTTC.

CDR3 sequence: CASSSTSWESTYPLEQYF. CDR3 DNA sequence: TGTGCCAGCAGCTCTACCTCTTGGGAGTCTACTTATCCCCTCGAGCAGTACTTC. This chain joins TRBV7-9 and TRBJ2-7; perhaps TRBD2 as D (5 bases). Trimming left V 4 bases short and J 6 bases short, with 28 bases between. The CDR3 runs to 18 residues. The germline V gene encodes CDR1 SEHNR and CDR2 FQNEAQ (reference sequence).

The chain uses TRBV5-1 and TRBJ2-2, with D possibly being TRBD1 (5 bases). The CDR3 runs 16 residues. Trimming cost V 2 bases and J 3 bases, with 14 bases left between them. Germline loops: CDR1 SGHRS, CDR2 YFSETQ. CDR3 sequence reads: CASSFQGVLDTGELFF. CDR3 coding DNA: TGCGCCAGCAGCTTTCAGGGTGTACTGGACACCGGGGAGCTGTTTTTT.